Below are 30 T cell receptor beta chains sequenced from a single sample in a study of T cell changes during pregnancy in multiple sclerosis. Libraries were prepared by immunoSEQ multiplex PCR; TCRdb keeps only in-frame clonotypes and omits some of them. The table shows about 42,000 clones, with roughly nine tenths occurring only once. Here the sequenced sample was CD4+ T cells from peripheral blood mononuclear cells, taken before pregnancy. The receptor set was obtained from a female donor with multiple sclerosis, enrolled in a pregnancy study.

This clone was counted only a few times. The rearrangement links TRBV6-1 to TRBJ1-2; maybe TRBD1 (5 bases). The germline V and J ends were trimmed by 11 bases and 2 bases, with 15 bases remaining between them. The length of the CDR3 is 13 residues. The germline gives CDR1 MNHNS, CDR2 SASEGT. The DNA for the CDR3 is TGTGCCGGATCCGGGACTCGAAACTATGGCTACACCTTC. The encoded protein is CAGSGTRNYGYTF.

This clone was observed a few times. The V and J genes are TRBV9 and TRBJ1-1; D unclear. The CDR3 loop spans 14 amino acids. V gave up 4 bases and J gave up 1 base, with 11 bases separating them. From germline, CDR1 is SGDLS and CDR2 YYNGEE. CDR3 region: CASSSASTNTEAFF. The DNA for the CDR3 is TGTGCCAGCAGCTCCGCCAGTACGAACACTGAAGCTTTCTTT.

The chain employs TRBV7-2 and TRBJ1-3; 7 nucleotides match TRBD1. The V gene end was trimmed by 5 bases and the J gene end by 2 bases; junction bases not matched to a gene: 6. The CDR3 sequence is 15 residues long. Germline CDR1 is SGHTA and CDR2 is FQGNSA. This CDR3 is CASSATGVAGNTIYF. CDR3 in DNA: TGTGCCAGCAGCGCCACAGGGGTAGCTGGAAACACCATATATTTT. The whole variable domain, filled in from reference TRBV7-2 and TRBJ1-3, reads GAGVSQSPSNKVTEKGKDVELRCDPISGHTALYWYRQSLGQGLEFLIYFQGNSAPDKSGLPSDRFSAERTGGSVSTLTIQRTQQEDSAVYLCASSATGVAGNTIYFGEGSWLTVV.

This clone was observed a single time. The rearrangement uses TRBV9 and TRBJ2-5, with TRBD2 matching 9 bases. The CDR3 has 13 residues. V lost 7 bases and J lost 6; bases outside the gene matches: 7. The germline gives CDR1 SGDLS, CDR2 YYNGEE. The CDR3 spells CASGAGGGKTQYF. CDR3 bases: TGTGCCAGCGGAGCGGGGGGTGGGAAGACCCAGTACTTC.

The V gene is TRBV6-5, the J gene TRBJ2-2, with D possibly matching TRBD1 (6 bases). CDR1 and CDR2 from the germline V gene are MNHEY and SVGAGI. There are 14 residues in the CDR3. Deletions cut 10 bases from V and 6 bases from J, with 18 bases between. The CDR3 DNA follows: TGTGCCACGTCCCCGCCGCAGGGGCCCGGGGAGCTGTTTTTT. Its translation: CATSPPQGPGELFF.

The rearrangement links TRBV13 to TRBJ2-3, with unresolved D. From germline, CDR1 is PRHDT and CDR2 FYEKMQ (reference sequence). This CDR3 has 12 residues. V dropped 4 bases and J dropped 3 bases, with 5 bases sitting between them. CDR3 in amino acids: CASSSFTDTQYF. CDR3 DNA: TGTGCCAGCAGCTCCTTTACAGATACGCAGTATTTT.

This clone was observed once. The chain couples TRBV30 to TRBJ2-7; D might be TRBD2 (5 bases). Germline CDR1 is GTSNPN and CDR2 is SVGIG (reference sequence). The CDR3 is 15 residues long. The V end was cut by 0 bases, the J end by 1 base, with 13 bases between. CDR3 DNA sequence: TGTGCCTGGAGTGTGAATCTAGCATCATCCTACGAGCAGTACTTC. This sequence encodes CAWSVNLASSYEQYF. The full variable domain, completed using reference TRBV30 and TRBJ2-7, is SQTIHQWPATLVQPVGSPLSLECTVEGTSNPNLYWYRQAAGRGLQLLFYSVGIGQISSEVPQNLSASRPQDRQFILSSKKLLLSDSGFYLCAWSVNLASSYEQYFGPGTRLTVT.

The chain carries TRBV7-2 and TRBJ1-2, with 7 bases aligning to TRBD1. From germline, CDR1 is SGHTA and CDR2 FQGNSA. V shed 5 bases and J 7 bases; nucleotides not matched to a gene: 10. The CDR3 runs 14 residues. CDR3 sequence: CASSPGVGGGGYTF. The CDR3 DNA reads TGTGCCAGCAGCCCGGGGGTAGGGGGCGGTGGCTACACCTTC.

By its share, this clone is medium-sized. The chain uses TRBV4-1 and TRBJ1-6; 7 nucleotides match TRBD1. This CDR3 has 14 residues. CDR1 is MGHRA, CDR2 YSYEKL, per germline. The trim removed 4 bases at V and 6 bases at J, leaving 3 bases unmatched. Here the CDR3 DNA reads TGCGCCAGCAGCCCGACAGGGTCTAATTCACCCCTCCACTTT. This sequence encodes CASSPTGSNSPLHF.

This rearrangement joins TRBV7-6 to TRBJ1-1; D gene ambiguous. V was pared by 9 bases and J by 1 base, with 12 bases between. The CDR3 is made up of 13 amino acids. The germline CDR1 and CDR2 sequences are SGHVS and FNYEAQ. DNA of the CDR3: TGTGCCAGTCGTACGGGGTCGAACACTGAAGCTTTCTTT. It is translated as CASRTGSNTEAFF.

The gene calls are TRBV7-6 and TRBJ2-3; D ambiguous. The V gene lost 5 bases and the J gene lost 4 bases, with 10 bases spanning the gap. The CDR3 contains 13 residues. CDR1 and CDR2 from the germline V gene are SGHVS and FNYEAQ. The CDR3 loop is CASSPLIADTQYF. The CDR3 nucleotides are TGTGCCAGCAGCCCTCTCATAGCAGATACGCAGTATTTT. The full variable domain, rest sourced from reference TRBV7-6 and TRBJ2-3, is GAGVSQSPRYKVTKRGQDVALRCDPISGHVSLYWYRQALGQGPEFLTYFNYEAQQDKSGLPNDRFSAERPEGSISTLTIQRTEQRDSAMYRCASSPLIADTQYFGPGTRLTVL.

This clone was observed a single time. This chain joins TRBV4-2 and TRBJ1-6, with D unresolved. V lost 2 bases, J lost 6 bases, and 14 bases lay in between. Germline assignment: CDR1 LGHNA and CDR2 YNFKEQ. This CDR3 region has 16 residues. CDR3 in amino acids: CASSQFGRELNSPLHF. In DNA, the CDR3 is TGTGCCAGCAGCCAATTTGGGCGAGAACTTAATTCACCCCTCCACTTT.

This clone showed up just once. V is TRBV7-3 and J is TRBJ1-2; 11 bases fit TRBD1. CDR1 and CDR2 (germline): SGHTA, FQGTGA. This CDR3 is built from 14 residues. V shed 3 bases and J 4 bases; nucleotides not matched to a gene: 1. This CDR3 reads CASSFGTGGYGYTF. The CDR3 region has the DNA TGTGCCAGCAGCTTCGGGACAGGGGGCTATGGCTACACCTTC.

This clone appeared a single time. This chain connects TRBV25-1 to TRBJ1-6; 7 nucleotides agree with TRBD1. V dropped 4 bases and J dropped 5; count of bases not matched to a gene: 5. This CDR3 has 15 residues. Per germline, CDR1 MGHDK and CDR2 SYGVNS. The CDR3 is CASSVGGQNNSPLHF. The CDR3 DNA is TGTGCCAGCAGTGTCGGGGGACAGAATAATTCACCCCTCCACTTT.

This CDR3 reads CASRYGTPAPTGELFF. CDR3 bases: TGTGCCAGCAGATACGGGACTCCGGCGCCCACCGGGGAGCTGTTTTTT. This chain uses TRBV5-8 with TRBJ2-2; maybe TRBD2 (6 bases). The V gene's germline CDR1 is SGHTS and CDR2 YDEGEE. V gave up 5 bases and J gave up 4 bases, with 18 bases separating them. This CDR3 has 16 amino acids.

V usage is TRBV6-1 and J usage is TRBJ2-1; tentative D call: TRBD1 (5 bases). Germline CDR1 MNHNS, CDR2 SASEGT. V was shortened by 5 bases and J by 2 bases, with 7 bases between the two germline ends. The length of the CDR3 is 13 residues. CDR3 bases: TGTGCCAGCAGTCCAGGGCCCTACAATGAGCAGTTCTTC. Protein: CASSPGPYNEQFF.

This clone was detected only once. The chain employs TRBV6-5 and TRBJ2-1; 7 bases fit TRBD2. This CDR3 has 15 residues. Germline V gene data show CDR1 as MNHEY and CDR2 as SVGAGI. Trimming removed 6 bases from V and 3 bases from J; junction bases left unmatched: 8. CDR3 region: CASSPGGVGYNEQFF. CDR3 in DNA: TGTGCCAGCAGCCCTGGGGGGGTCGGCTACAATGAGCAGTTCTTC.

In the case of this clone: Compared with germline, one end of the junction differs, possibly owing to a read error. The chain is built from TRBV19 and TRBJ1-5; D is unclear. The CDR3 is made up of 16 amino acids. Germline lookup yields CDR1 LNHDA and CDR2 SQIVND (reference sequence). The CDR3 reads CASSIGGGASNQPQHF. The DNA of the CDR3 is TGTGCCAGTAGTATAGGGGGAGGAGCGAGCAACCAGCCCCAGCATTTT.

DNA for the CDR3: TGTGCCAGCAGCACGACTAGCGGGGGGGCAGGGACCCAGTACTTC. Amino acids: CASSTTSGGAGTQYF. The rearrangement joins TRBV9 to TRBJ2-5, with 14 nucleotides matching TRBD2. CDR3 size: 15 residues. Germline V gene data show CDR1 as SGDLS and CDR2 as YYNGEE. Losses at the gene ends were 4 bases for V and 7 bases for J; bases not matched to a gene: 6.

The chain combines TRBV7-2 with TRBJ1-1, with D perhaps TRBD1 (6 bases). The CDR3 covers 13 residues. V was clipped by 5 bases and J by 1 base, with 8 bases between them. Per germline, CDR1 SGHTA and CDR2 FQGNSA. CDR3 protein: CASSQTGNTEAFF. DNA for the CDR3: TGTGCCAGCAGCCAGACAGGGAACACTGAAGCTTTCTTT.

The chain carries TRBV19 and TRBJ2-1; 10 bases fit TRBD1. The CDR3 spans 15 residues. Trimming cost V 5 bases and J 3 bases; bases outside gene matches: 4. The germline gives CDR1 LNHDA, CDR2 SQIVND (reference sequence). CDR3 region: CASSARTGGYNEQFF. The CDR3 DNA reads TGTGCCAGTAGTGCGCGGACAGGGGGCTACAATGAGCAGTTCTTC.

The chain couples TRBV29-1 to TRBJ2-7, with 9 nucleotides matching TRBD1. The CDR3 is made up of 13 amino acids. The germline V gene has CDR1 SQVTM and CDR2 ANQGSEA. Trimming took 5 bases from V and 4 from J; bases not matched to a gene: 6. CDR3 sequence: CSVSQGARYEQYF. The DNA of the CDR3 is TGCAGCGTTTCACAGGGGGCGAGATACGAGCAGTACTTC.

This sequence joins TRBV5-4 and TRBJ2-5; D possibly corresponds to TRBD1 (5 bases). This CDR3 is 14 amino acids long. V lost 3 bases and J 2 bases, leaving 11 bases between the germline ends. Germline CDR1 and CDR2: SGHNT and YYREEE (reference sequence). CDR3 amino acids: CASSSPTAQETQYF. Here the CDR3 DNA reads TGTGCCAGCAGCTCACCGACAGCGCAAGAGACCCAGTACTTC. The full variable domain, rest sourced from reference TRBV5-4 and TRBJ2-5, is ETGVTQSPTHLIKTRGQQVTLRCSSQSGHNTVSWYQQALGQGPQFIFQYYREEENGRGNFPPRFSGLQFPNYSSELNVNALELDDSALYLCASSSPTAQETQYFGPGTRLLVL.

The rearrangement joins TRBV7-2 to TRBJ1-5, with unresolved D. The CDR3 sequence is 18 residues long. Per the germline V gene, CDR1 is SGHTA and CDR2 is FQGNSA. Trimming took off 2 bases at V and 2 bases at J, with 19 bases between the two ends. The CDR3 loop reads CASSLFGLAEAGNQPQHF. CDR3 DNA sequence: TGTGCCAGCAGCTTATTCGGGCTTGCGGAAGCGGGCAATCAGCCCCAGCATTTT. Together with reference TRBV7-2 and TRBJ1-5, the CDR3 gives the full variable domain: GAGVSQSPSNKVTEKGKDVELRCDPISGHTALYWYRQSLGQGLEFLIYFQGNSAPDKSGLPSDRFSAERTGGSVSTLTIQRTQQEDSAVYLCASSLFGLAEAGNQPQHFGDGTRLSIL.

The chain has TRBV5-6 and TRBJ1-1, with D possibly being TRBD1 (6 bases). Trimming pared 4 bases from V and 1 base from J, leaving 11 bases between. The CDR3 totals 14 residues. Germline CDR1 reads SGHDT; CDR2 reads YYEEEE. CDR3 sequence: CASSRGHPNTEAFF. In DNA form, the CDR3 reads TGTGCCAGCAGCCGGGGACACCCGAACACTGAAGCTTTCTTT. Filled out from reference TRBV5-6 and TRBJ1-1, the complete variable domain reads DAGVTQSPTHLIKTRGQQVTLRCSPKSGHDTVSWYQQALGQGPQFIFQYYEEEERQRGNFPDRFSGHQFPNYSSELNVNALLLGDSALYLCASSRGHPNTEAFFGQGTRLTVV.

The J gene is TRBJ2-7, the V gene TRBV7-2; 10 bases fit TRBD1. The CDR3 has 16 residues. CDR1 SGHTA and CDR2 FQGNSA come from the germline V gene. V shed 5 bases and J 3 bases; nucleotides not matched to a gene: 10. The CDR3 reads CASSASRDRGRYEQYF. CDR3 DNA sequence: TGTGCCAGCAGCGCGAGCCGGGACAGGGGCCGCTACGAGCAGTACTTC.

The V call is TRBV7-3, the J call TRBJ2-1, with D perhaps matching TRBD2 (6 bases). The V gene's germline CDR1 is SGHTA and CDR2 FQGTGA. CDR3 length: 15 residues. Trimming removed 3 bases at V and 4 bases at J, with 13 bases between. CDR3 bases: TGTGCCAGCAGCTTGGGAGGTAGCCAATACAATGAGCAGTTCTTC. Amino acids: CASSLGGSQYNEQFF.

The chain combines TRBV18 with TRBJ2-1; maybe TRBD2 (6 bases). Germline V gives CDR1 KGHSH, CDR2 LQKENI. V was pared by 0 bases and J by 1 base, with 7 bases between. This CDR3 comprises 15 residues. The CDR3 loop is CASSPPGGSYNEQFF. DNA for the CDR3: TGTGCCAGCTCACCACCCGGGGGTTCCTACAATGAGCAGTTCTTC. The full variable domain, completed using reference TRBV18 and TRBJ2-1, is NAGVMQNPRHLVRRRGQEARLRCSPMKGHSHVYWYRQLPEEGLKFMVYLQKENIIDESGMPKERFSAEFPKEGPSILRIQQVVRGDSAAYFCASSPPGGSYNEQFFGPGTRLTVL.

The rearrangement joins TRBV7-2 to TRBJ2-2; no definite D call. V shed 5 bases and J shed 1 base, with 8 bases lying between them. The CDR3 sequence is 14 residues long. Germline CDR1 reads SGHTA; CDR2 reads FQGNSA. The CDR3 protein is CASSRVLNTGELFF. CDR3 coding DNA: TGTGCCAGCAGCCGTGTCCTGAACACCGGGGAGCTGTTTTTT.

This clone was seen a few times. The V and J genes are TRBV7-2 and TRBJ1-5; a weak D match, TRBD1 (6 bases). This CDR3 has 15 amino acids. V lost 5 bases to trimming and J lost 3 bases, with 14 bases between them. The germline CDR1 and CDR2 sequences are SGHTA and FQGNSA. CDR3 DNA sequence: TGTGCCAGCAGCACAAGGGGGGGGTCCAATCAGCCCCAGCATTTT. It encodes CASSTRGGSNQPQHF.